The source of this T cell receptor beta chain is a study of T cells in Graves' hyperthyroidism and ophthalmopathy. Findings of the study overall: Most clonotypes expanded in thyroid above 0.001 were likewise present in blood. Progression to ophthalmopathy was predicted a median of 6.5 months early.

This clonotype was seen many times. Its target is not known. Trimming pared 3 bases from V and 8 bases from J, leaving 11 bases between. The length of the CDR3 is 12 residues. Lactation, pregnancy, other autoimmune disease or uncontrolled infection excluded patients. Amplification of TCR beta CDR3 regions was performed using RNA transcripts as template. A first-round RT-PCR of the TCR CDR3 used the HTBI primer set. In TCRdb, the multiplex PCR reads were re-called with MiXCR into one record per CDR3 protein. The data hold 350,000 to 400,000 distinct CDR3 sequences, with approximately 18% observed a single time.

The source is a man aged 18 to 35 with Graves' ophthalmopathy. This chain links TRBV12-3 or TRBV12-4 with TRBJ2-7; the D gene is possibly TRBD1 (6 bases). The sequenced material came from blood. The CDR3: CASSFAGDQQYF. The DNA of the CDR3 is TGTGCCAGCAGTTTTGCAGGGGATCAGCAGTACTTC.